This TCR beta chain was identified in a study of cytomegalovirus exposure and HLA in healthy donors. Worth noting for this clone: Its cognate antigen is unknown.

The method was immunoSEQ multiplex PCR; TCRdb's version includes in-frame clones alone and lacks a portion of them. In the table there are under 200,000 clones, around 90% of which are singletons. Whole-study findings and limits: In a later analysis, first-cohort TCR clusters were found to tend to co-occur in the 130 or so validation repertoires. Most observed TCR sequences were rare, whereas some public TCRs were detected in many donors.

The clonotype was recovered from a woman aged 18-29 years in good health and CMV-seropositive. The sequenced sample consisted of PBMCs.

CDR3 region: CATEKDRGETQYF. The CDR3 DNA follows: TGCGCCACCGAAAAGGACAGGGGAGAGACCCAGTACTTC. The J gene is TRBJ2-5, the V gene TRBV10-1; 9 bases match TRBD1. Per germline, CDR1 WNHNN and CDR2 SYGVQD (reference sequence). The CDR3 runs to 13 residues. Trimming removed 10 bases from V and 4 bases from J; junction bases left unmatched: 7.